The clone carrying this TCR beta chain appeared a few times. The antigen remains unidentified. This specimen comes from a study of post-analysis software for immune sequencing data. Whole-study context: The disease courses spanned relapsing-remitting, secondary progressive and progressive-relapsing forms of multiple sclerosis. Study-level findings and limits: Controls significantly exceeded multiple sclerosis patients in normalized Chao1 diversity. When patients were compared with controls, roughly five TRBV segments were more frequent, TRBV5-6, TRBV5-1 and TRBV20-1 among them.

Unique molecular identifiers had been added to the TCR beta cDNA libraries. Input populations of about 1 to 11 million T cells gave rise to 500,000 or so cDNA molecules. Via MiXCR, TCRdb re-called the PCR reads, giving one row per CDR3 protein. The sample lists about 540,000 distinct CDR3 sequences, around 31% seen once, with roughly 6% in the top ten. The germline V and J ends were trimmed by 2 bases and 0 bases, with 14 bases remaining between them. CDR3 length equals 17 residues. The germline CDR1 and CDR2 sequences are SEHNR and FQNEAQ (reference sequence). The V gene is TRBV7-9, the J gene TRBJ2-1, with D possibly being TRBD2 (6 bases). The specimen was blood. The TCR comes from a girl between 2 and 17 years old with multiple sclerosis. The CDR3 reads CASSLYGGAGSYNEQFF. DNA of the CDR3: TGTGCCAGCAGCTTATACGGCGGGGCGGGCTCCTACAATGAGCAGTTCTTC.